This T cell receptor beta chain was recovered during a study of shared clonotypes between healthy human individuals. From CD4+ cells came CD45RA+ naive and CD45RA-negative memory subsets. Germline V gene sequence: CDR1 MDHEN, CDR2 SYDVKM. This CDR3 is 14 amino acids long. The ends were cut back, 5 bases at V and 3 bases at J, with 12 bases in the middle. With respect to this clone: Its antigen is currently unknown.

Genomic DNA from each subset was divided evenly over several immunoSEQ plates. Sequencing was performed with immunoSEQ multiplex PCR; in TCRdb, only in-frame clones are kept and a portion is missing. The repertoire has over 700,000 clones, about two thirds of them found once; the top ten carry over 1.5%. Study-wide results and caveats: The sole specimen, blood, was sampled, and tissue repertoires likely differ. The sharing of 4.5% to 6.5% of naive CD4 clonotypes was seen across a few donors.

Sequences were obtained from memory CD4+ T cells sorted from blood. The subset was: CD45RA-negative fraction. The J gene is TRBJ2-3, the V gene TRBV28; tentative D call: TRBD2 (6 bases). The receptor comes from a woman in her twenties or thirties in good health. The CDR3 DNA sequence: TGTGCCAGCAGTAGTACTAGCTTAACAGATACGCAGTATTTT. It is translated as CASSSTSLTDTQYF.